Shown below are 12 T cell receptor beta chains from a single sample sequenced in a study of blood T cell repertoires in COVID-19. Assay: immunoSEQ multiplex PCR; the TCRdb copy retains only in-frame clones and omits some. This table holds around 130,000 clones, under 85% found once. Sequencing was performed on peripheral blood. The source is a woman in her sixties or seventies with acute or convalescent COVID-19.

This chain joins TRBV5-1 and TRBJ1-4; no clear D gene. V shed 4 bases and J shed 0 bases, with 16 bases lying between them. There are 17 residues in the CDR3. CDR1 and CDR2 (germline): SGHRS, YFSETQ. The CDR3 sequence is CASSREVGPSTNEKLFF. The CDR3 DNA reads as TGCGCCAGCAGCCGGGAGGTAGGCCCATCAACTAATGAAAAACTGTTTTTT.

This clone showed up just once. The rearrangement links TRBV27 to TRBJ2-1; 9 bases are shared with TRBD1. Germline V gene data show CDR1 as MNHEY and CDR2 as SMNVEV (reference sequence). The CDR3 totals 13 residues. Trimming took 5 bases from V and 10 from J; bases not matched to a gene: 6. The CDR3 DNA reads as TGTGCCAGCAGTCTACAGGGGGCGGGGGAGCAGTTCTTC. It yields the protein CASSLQGAGEQFF.

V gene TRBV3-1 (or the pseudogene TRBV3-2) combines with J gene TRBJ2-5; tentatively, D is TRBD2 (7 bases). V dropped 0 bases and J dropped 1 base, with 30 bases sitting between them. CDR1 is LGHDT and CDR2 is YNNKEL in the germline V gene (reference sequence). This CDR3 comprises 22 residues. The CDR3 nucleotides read TGTGCCAGCAGCCAAGATCTACCTGCCTTAACAGGGCTAGCGGAATTCCAAGAGACCCAGTACTTC. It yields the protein CASSQDLPALTGLAEFQETQYF.

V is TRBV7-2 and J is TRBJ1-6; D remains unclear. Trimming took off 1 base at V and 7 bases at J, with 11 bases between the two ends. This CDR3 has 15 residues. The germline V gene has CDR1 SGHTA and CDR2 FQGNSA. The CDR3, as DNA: TGTGCCAGCAGCTTAGGGGCAGGAGGGAATTCACCCCTCCACTTT. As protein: CASSLGAGGNSPLHF. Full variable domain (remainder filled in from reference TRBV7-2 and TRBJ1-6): GAGVSQSPSNKVTEKGKDVELRCDPISGHTALYWYRQSLGQGLEFLIYFQGNSAPDKSGLPSDRFSAERTGGSVSTLTIQRTQQEDSAVYLCASSLGAGGNSPLHFGNGTRLTVT.

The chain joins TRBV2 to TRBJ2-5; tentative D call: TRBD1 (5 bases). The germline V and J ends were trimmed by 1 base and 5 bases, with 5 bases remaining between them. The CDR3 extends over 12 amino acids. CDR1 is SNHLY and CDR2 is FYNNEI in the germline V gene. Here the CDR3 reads CASSEEGETQYF. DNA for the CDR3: TGTGCCAGCAGTGAAGAGGGGGAGACCCAGTACTTC.

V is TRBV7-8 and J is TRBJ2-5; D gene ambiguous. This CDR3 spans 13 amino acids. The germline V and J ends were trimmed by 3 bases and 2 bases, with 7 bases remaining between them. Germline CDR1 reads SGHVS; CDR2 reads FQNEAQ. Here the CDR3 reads CASSFVSQETQYF. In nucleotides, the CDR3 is TGTGCCAGCAGCTTCGTCAGTCAAGAGACCCAGTACTTC.

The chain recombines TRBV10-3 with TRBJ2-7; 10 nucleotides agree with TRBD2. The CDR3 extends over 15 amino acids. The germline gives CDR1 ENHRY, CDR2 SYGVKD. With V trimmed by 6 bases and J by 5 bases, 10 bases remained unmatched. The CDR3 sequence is CAIRAVLAGADEQYF. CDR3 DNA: TGTGCCATCAGGGCCGTCCTAGCGGGGGCCGACGAGCAGTACTTC.

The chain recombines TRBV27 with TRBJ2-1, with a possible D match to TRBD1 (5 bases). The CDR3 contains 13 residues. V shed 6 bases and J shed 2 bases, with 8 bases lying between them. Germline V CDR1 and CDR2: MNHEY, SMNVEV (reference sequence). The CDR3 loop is CASRKGTYNEQFF. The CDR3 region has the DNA TGTGCCAGCAGAAAGGGGACCTACAATGAGCAGTTCTTC.

In DNA, the CDR3 is TGTGCCAGCAGCCAAGCACGGGATGGCTACACCTTC. Its protein is CASSQARDGYTF. J is TRBJ1-2 and V is TRBV3-1 (or the pseudogene TRBV3-2); D not certain. The germline V gene has CDR1 LGHDT and CDR2 YNNKEL (reference sequence). The CDR3 sequence is 12 residues long. V was clipped by 1 base and J by 6 bases, with 6 bases between them.

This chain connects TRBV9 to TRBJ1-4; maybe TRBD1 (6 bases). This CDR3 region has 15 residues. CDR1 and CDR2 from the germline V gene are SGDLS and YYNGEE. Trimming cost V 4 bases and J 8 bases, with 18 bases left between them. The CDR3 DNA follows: TGTGCCAGCAGCAACGGACAGACCTTAGGGGAAAAACTGTTTTTT. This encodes CASSNGQTLGEKLFF. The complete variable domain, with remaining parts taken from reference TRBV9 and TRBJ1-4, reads DSGVTQTPKHLITATGQRVTLRCSPRSGDLSVYWYQQSLDQGLQFLIQYYNGEERAKGNILERFSAQQFPDLHSELNLSSLELGDSALYFCASSNGQTLGEKLFFGSGTQLSVL.

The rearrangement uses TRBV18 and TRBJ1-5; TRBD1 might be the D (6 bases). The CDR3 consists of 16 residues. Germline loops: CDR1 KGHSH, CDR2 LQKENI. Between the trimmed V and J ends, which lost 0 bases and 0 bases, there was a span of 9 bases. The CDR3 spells CASSPPGHPSNQPQHF. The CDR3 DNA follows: TGTGCCAGCTCACCACCGGGACACCCTAGCAATCAGCCCCAGCATTTT.

DNA of the CDR3: TGCGCCAGCAGCTTCCGTGCCTCGGACTATGGCTACACCTTC. Its protein is CASSFRASDYGYTF. The rearrangement links TRBV5-1 to TRBJ1-2; D unresolved. The CDR3 length is 14 residues. Trimming cost V 2 bases and J 3 bases, with 11 bases left between them. The germline CDR1 and CDR2 sequences are SGHRS and YFSETQ.